This TCR beta chain was observed in a study of identical twins. The table lists this clonotype with many counts. Donors were all healthy Caucasians. CDR3 length equals 14 residues. The V end lost 2 bases, the J end lost 2 bases, and 7 bases lay between the germline ends. After template switching added a universal primer site, the resulting cDNA carried unique molecular identifiers. Each CDR3 protein is one row after TCRdb ran MiXCR on the 5' RACE reads. The sample yields approximately 630,000 distinct CDR3 sequences, about 7.6% seen once. This sample was also put to use in a study of yellow fever vaccine responses in identical twins.

The sample comprised PBMCs. This receptor was identified in a woman aged 18 to 35 in good health. The chain employs TRBV12-3 or TRBV12-4 and TRBJ2-1; unclear D gene. CDR3 protein: CASSLPMAYNEQFF. In DNA, the CDR3 is TGTGCCAGCAGTTTACCGATGGCCTACAATGAGCAGTTCTTC.